The 27 T cell receptor beta chains in this list originate from one sample, sequenced in a study of blood T cell repertoires in COVID-19. Sequencing used immunoSEQ multiplex PCR; TCRdb keeps in-frame clones, though not all of them. The top ten clones hold 0.7% to 0.8% of a sample with under 200,000 clones, 70% to 90% of them seen once. Sequenced: peripheral blood. The source is a woman between 65 and 79 years old with acute or convalescent COVID-19.

This chain's CDR3 is CASSLVRGSLQETQYF. The DNA of the CDR3 is TGTGCCAGCAGCTTAGTAAGGGGGTCCCTCCAAGAGACCCAGTACTTC. The chain carries TRBV11-2 and TRBJ2-5; tentatively, D is TRBD1 (6 bases). The germline V and J ends were trimmed by 1 base and 1 base, with 13 bases remaining between them. Looked up from germline, CDR1 is SGHAT and CDR2 is FQNNGV. CDR3 size: 16 residues.

The rearrangement links TRBV5-1 to TRBJ2-7; D remains ambiguous. The CDR3 totals 16 residues. Between the trimmed V and J ends, which lost 0 bases and 1 base, there was a span of 14 bases. Looked up from germline, CDR1 is SGHRS and CDR2 is YFSETQ. The CDR3 sequence is CASSLVSQVVSYEQYF. The CDR3 DNA reads as TGCGCCAGCAGCTTGGTCTCGCAGGTGGTTTCCTACGAGCAGTACTTC. The variable domain in full, with the rest retrieved from reference TRBV5-1 and TRBJ2-7, is KAGVTQTPRYLIKTRGQQVTLSCSPISGHRSVSWYQQTPGQGLQFLFEYFSETQRNKGNFPGRFSGRQFSNSRSEMNVSTLELGDSALYLCASSLVSQVVSYEQYFGPGTRLTVT.

The J gene is TRBJ1-3, the V gene TRBV7-2; weak D call: TRBD1 (6 bases). Trimming removed 2 bases from V and 2 bases from J, with 10 bases in between. Germline assignment: CDR1 SGHTA and CDR2 FQGNSA. CDR3 length: 15 residues. The DNA for the CDR3 is TGTGCCAGCAGCTTACAGGGGTACCCTGGAAACACCATATATTTT. Its protein is CASSLQGYPGNTIYF.

In its sample, this clone was seen a few times. V and J are TRBV2 and TRBJ2-7, with TRBD1 as a possible D gene (6 bases). This CDR3 is 14 amino acids long. V was clipped by 6 bases and J by 2 bases, with 14 bases between them. The germline gives CDR1 SNHLY, CDR2 FYNNEI. CDR3 nucleotides: TGTGCCAGCAGGGTACGGGACACTGCCTACGAGCAGTACTTC. Its protein product is CASRVRDTAYEQYF.

The V call is TRBV7-3, the J call TRBJ1-1; D uncertain. CDR3 size: 13 residues. Trimming cost V 2 bases and J 4 bases, with 8 bases left between them. From germline, CDR1 is SGHTA and CDR2 FQGTGA. CDR3 DNA: TGTGCCAGCAGCTTAGGCGGAAGCACTGAAGCTTTCTTT. Its translation: CASSLGGSTEAFF.

The genes are TRBV5-6 and TRBJ2-4; D ambiguous. The V end lost 2 bases, the J end lost 7 bases, and 7 bases lay between the germline ends. This CDR3 comprises 12 residues. The germline V gene has CDR1 SGHDT and CDR2 YYEEEE. The CDR3 region has the DNA TGTGCCAGCAGCTTATCCAGGAACATTCAGTACTTC. Protein sequence: CASSLSRNIQYF.

The chain couples TRBV7-2 to TRBJ1-3; D is undetermined. The CDR3 runs 16 residues. Germline CDR1 is SGHTA and CDR2 is FQGNSA. The ends were cut back, 1 base at V and 0 bases at J, with 10 bases in the middle. CDR3 residues: CASSLERIGSGNTIYF. CDR3 bases: TGTGCCAGCAGCTTAGAGCGGATCGGCTCTGGAAACACCATATATTTT.

The chain couples TRBV10-3 to TRBJ2-5; D is perhaps TRBD1 (6 bases). This CDR3 has 13 residues. Germline CDR1 and CDR2: ENHRY and SYGVKD. Trimming took 5 bases from V and 3 from J, leaving 10 bases between them. Here the CDR3 reads CAISSGEKETQYF. CDR3 nucleotides: TGTGCCATCAGTTCAGGGGAAAAAGAGACCCAGTACTTC.

The chain links TRBV28 to TRBJ1-4, with 8 bases matching TRBD1. Germline CDR1 reads MDHEN; CDR2 reads SYDVKM. The ends lost 3 bases at V and 8 bases at J; junction bases unmatched: 8. The CDR3 runs 15 residues. The CDR3 loop is CASSLPTGVGEKLFF. CDR3 nucleotides: TGTGCCAGCAGTTTGCCGACAGGGGTAGGAGAAAAACTGTTTTTT. Using reference TRBV28 and TRBJ1-4 for the parts outside the CDR3, the full variable domain is DVKVTQSSRYLVKRTGEKVFLECVQDMDHENMFWYRQDPGLGLRLIYFSYDVKMKEKGDIPEGYSVSREKKERFSLILESASTNQTSMYLCASSLPTGVGEKLFFGSGTQLSVL.

The chain has TRBV5-1 and TRBJ2-5, with TRBD2 matching over 11 bases. After removal of 2 bases from V and 5 bases from J, the junction contained 2 bases not matched to a gene. The V gene's germline CDR1 is SGHRS and CDR2 YFSETQ. The CDR3 covers 14 residues. The CDR3 is CASSFGTSGETQYF. The CDR3 region has the DNA TGCGCCAGCAGCTTTGGGACTAGCGGCGAGACCCAGTACTTC.

The V and J genes are TRBV7-8 and TRBJ2-6, with 7 bases matching TRBD1. V lost 4 bases to trimming and J lost 3 bases; unmatched junction nucleotides: 3. This CDR3 comprises 15 residues. Germline-derived CDR1 and CDR2 are SGHVS and FQNEAQ. This CDR3 reads CASSSGGFGANVLTF. DNA for the CDR3: TGTGCCAGCAGCTCAGGGGGTTTTGGGGCCAACGTCCTGACTTTC.

CDR3 nucleotides: TGTGCCAGCAGTCCACGGACTAGCGGGAGAGGGGAGCAGTACTTC. Its translation: CASSPRTSGRGEQYF. The genes are TRBV6-2 or TRBV6-3 and TRBJ2-7; 13 bases align to TRBD2. Trimming cost V 5 bases and J 7 bases; bases outside gene matches: 8. In germline, CDR1 is MNHEY, CDR2 SVGEGT. The CDR3 sequence is 15 residues long.

This chain uses TRBV7-2 with TRBJ2-1; 7 bases agree with TRBD2. The J segment lost 9 bases and the V segment lost 5 bases, leaving 16 bases of the junction unmatched. CDR1 and CDR2 (germline): SGHTA, FQGNSA. CDR3 length: 16 amino acids. In nucleotides, the CDR3 is TGTGCCAGCAGCGTTACCGGGGACTATAGGGTCCCTGAGCAGTTCTTC. This sequence encodes CASSVTGDYRVPEQFF. Full variable domain (rest looked up from reference TRBV7-2 and TRBJ2-1): GAGVSQSPSNKVTEKGKDVELRCDPISGHTALYWYRQSLGQGLEFLIYFQGNSAPDKSGLPSDRFSAERTGGSVSTLTIQRTQQEDSAVYLCASSVTGDYRVPEQFFGPGTRLTVL.

CDR3 in amino acids: CASSLVGRDTQYF. Here the CDR3 DNA reads TGTGCCAGCAGTTTAGTCGGGAGAGATACGCAGTATTTT. This sequence joins TRBV12-3 or TRBV12-4 and TRBJ2-3; possible D gene TRBD2, 6 bases. The CDR3 runs 13 residues. V was pared by 1 base and J by 5 bases, with 7 bases between.

The V call is TRBV5-1, the J call TRBJ1-5; tentative D call: TRBD1 (5 bases). From germline, CDR1 is SGHRS and CDR2 YFSETQ. The CDR3 sequence is 14 residues long. V gave up 0 bases and J gave up 8 bases, with 12 bases separating them. The CDR3 DNA reads TGCGCCAGCAGCTTGGAGGGATCAGGGAAGCCCCAGCATTTT. Residues: CASSLEGSGKPQHF.

The chain uses TRBV18 and TRBJ1-5, with 11 bases lining up with TRBD1. Germline loops: CDR1 KGHSH, CDR2 LQKENI. The V segment lost 5 bases and the J segment 7 bases; nucleotides outside the gene matches: 1. The CDR3 is made up of 13 amino acids. In nucleotides, the CDR3 is TGTGCCAGCTCAAGGACAGGGGGCCAGCCCCAGCATTTT. Translation: CASSRTGGQPQHF.

The rearrangement uses TRBV7-8 and TRBJ1-1; D is ambiguous. Germline CDR1 reads SGHVS; CDR2 reads FQNEAQ. The CDR3 consists of 16 residues. Trimming removed 2 bases at V and 0 bases at J, with 13 bases between. As DNA, the CDR3 is TGTGCCAGCAGCTTAAATCTCCCCCCTATGAACACTGAAGCTTTCTTT. Translated, it gives CASSLNLPPMNTEAFF. The full variable domain, rest sourced from reference TRBV7-8 and TRBJ1-1, is GAGVSQSPRYKVAKRGQDVALRCDPISGHVSLFWYQQALGQGPEFLTYFQNEAQLDKSGLPSDRFFAERPEGSVSTLKIQRTQQEDSAVYLCASSLNLPPMNTEAFFGQGTRLTVV.

This chain links TRBV27 with TRBJ2-7; 12 positions agree with TRBD2. The CDR3 length is 15 residues. Germline CDR1 MNHEY, CDR2 SMNVEV (reference sequence). V trimming: 3 bases; J trimming: 5 bases; junction bases outside the gene matches: 5. For the CDR3, the DNA is TGTGCCAGCAGTTTCACTAGCGGGAGGTCTAACGAGCAGTACTTC. Protein sequence: CASSFTSGRSNEQYF.

This clone was observed a few times. The J gene is TRBJ1-6, the V gene TRBV10-1; no reliable D call. CDR3 size: 13 residues. Between the trimmed V and J ends, which lost 8 bases and 8 bases, there was a span of 13 bases. Germline V gives CDR1 WNHNN, CDR2 SYGVQD (reference sequence). The DNA for the CDR3 is TGCGCCAGCTCTGCCCGGTCCTATTCACCCCTCCACTTT. Encoded protein: CASSARSYSPLHF.

The genes are TRBV2 and TRBJ2-6, with TRBD2 matching 9 bases. Germline V CDR1 and CDR2: SNHLY, FYNNEI. This CDR3 region has 16 residues. V trimming: 6 bases; J trimming: 2 bases; junction bases outside the gene matches: 5. CDR3 nucleotides: TGTGCCAGCAGCTACGCGGGGGGGCCTGGGGCCAACGTCCTGACTTTC. It specifies CASSYAGGPGANVLTF.

The chain has TRBV4-1 and TRBJ2-1; TRBD2 matches at 10 bases. CDR3 size: 15 residues. CDR1 is MGHRA and CDR2 is YSYEKL in the germline V gene. Germline trimming cut 4 bases from V and 7 bases from J; bases unmatched to any gene: 7. The CDR3 here is CASSRVAGGWNEQFF. The DNA for the CDR3 is TGCGCCAGCAGCCGAGTAGCGGGAGGATGGAATGAGCAGTTCTTC.

V gene TRBV3-1 (or the pseudogene TRBV3-2) combines with J gene TRBJ1-1; tentative D call: TRBD1 (6 bases). CDR1 and CDR2 from the germline V gene are LGHDT and YNNKEL (reference sequence). The V gene lost 4 bases and the J gene lost 10 bases, with 19 bases spanning the gap. CDR3 size: 14 residues. The CDR3 region is CASSRGTGPRGAFF. The CDR3 DNA sequence: TGTGCCAGCAGCCGCGGAACAGGGCCCAGGGGAGCTTTCTTT.

The CDR3 DNA follows: TGTGCCAGCAGTGATTTTCGGGACTTTTCTAGCACAGATACGCAGTATTTT. Its protein is CASSDFRDFSSTDTQYF. This chain joins TRBV6-1 and TRBJ2-3, with D maybe TRBD2 (6 bases). This CDR3 has 17 amino acids. V was shortened by 3 bases and J by 0 bases, with 16 bases between the two germline ends. Germline assignment: CDR1 MNHNS and CDR2 SASEGT.

The V and J genes are TRBV4-2 and TRBJ1-1; D might be TRBD1 (5 bases). Germline V gene data show CDR1 as LGHNA and CDR2 as YNFKEQ. The CDR3 runs 14 residues. V dropped 6 bases and J dropped 1 base, with 12 bases sitting between them. CDR3 nucleotides: TGTGCCAGCAGGGGGCCAGACAGGAACACTGAAGCTTTCTTT. It codes for CASRGPDRNTEAFF.

The chain uses TRBV18 and TRBJ2-1; TRBD2 aligns across 13 bases. Unmatched junction bases numbered 5, after V lost 0 bases and J lost 3 bases. Germline lookup yields CDR1 KGHSH and CDR2 LQKENI. This CDR3 spans 18 amino acids. CDR3 sequence: CASSPPTSGGPIYNEQFF. CDR3 bases: TGTGCCAGCTCACCACCGACTAGCGGGGGGCCCATCTACAATGAGCAGTTCTTC.

The rearrangement joins TRBV19 to TRBJ2-2; 7 bases map to TRBD1. Germline CDR1 reads LNHDA; CDR2 reads SQIVND (reference sequence). Germline trimming cut 3 bases from V and 8 bases from J; bases unmatched to any gene: 12. This CDR3 is built from 16 residues. CDR3 sequence (DNA): TGTGCCAGTAGTATCGGCTCCCCGACAGGGAGAGGGGAGCTGTTTTTT. Its translation: CASSIGSPTGRGELFF.

The J gene is TRBJ1-1, the V gene TRBV28; 9 bases line up with TRBD1. Germline lookup yields CDR1 MDHEN and CDR2 SYDVKM. Trimming removed 8 bases from V and 4 bases from J; junction bases left unmatched: 8. This CDR3 has 14 residues. CDR3 DNA sequence: TGTGCCAGCCTCCGGGACAGGGTCGTCACTGAAGCTTTCTTT. As protein: CASLRDRVVTEAFF.